This is a list of T cell receptor beta chains from one sample in a study of cytomegalovirus exposure and HLA in healthy donors. Profiling relied on immunoSEQ multiplex PCR, and the TCRdb table lists in-frame clones only, not all of them. Here the sample spans roughly 280,000 clones, roughly two thirds being singletons. Input material: PBMCs. The receptors stem from a female donor in good health and CMV-seronegative. The conserved cysteine and the conserved F or W are not part of the CDR3 here. Each record gives: J gene, V gene, CDR3 protein.

TRBJ2-7 | TRBV6-1 | ASSARGQGTGEQY
TRBJ2-7 | TRBV5-1 | ASSLEALAGVDEQY
TRBJ2-7 | TRBV7-9 | ASSPLAGGDLYEQY
TRBJ2-1 | TRBV27 | ANSSGRQQF
TRBJ2-2 | TRBV27 | ASSLRTVNVGELF
TRBJ2-5 | TRBV4-1 | ASRALAGVGEQY
TRBJ2-7 | TRBV7-9 | ASSLAGGTTLEVYEQY
TRBJ2-7 | TRBV7-8 | ASGGSYEQY
TRBJ2-2 | TRBV9 | ASSVATATGELF
TRBJ2-1 | TRBV18 | ASSPPVRQGKVEQF
NA | TRBV30 | AWSVLSVEQY
TRBJ2-1 | TRBV7-9 | ASSLEGLANNEQF
TRBJ2-5 | TRBV27 | ASSFGRTQETQY
TRBJ2-1 | TRBV5-1 | ASNRLAGMNEQF
NA | TRBV6-6 | ASRGLGLSYEQY
TRBJ2-1 | TRBV19 | ASSIWRTSYNEQF
TRBJ2-7 | TRBV30 | AWSAGTGNYEQY
TRBJ1-1 | TRBV9 | ASSVSSRGGGTEAF
TRBJ1-4 | TRBV5-5 | ASSPGVTNEKLF
TRBJ1-4 | TRBV19 | ASIPLSVAEKLF
TRBJ2-7 | TRBV30 | AWSAQGTSGYEQY
TRBJ2-3 | TRBV4-2 | ASSRAGTSGSNIDTQY
NA | TRBV4-1 | ASSQLTSGRMNEQY
TRBJ2-3 | TRBV5-1 | ASSLVAEVADTQY
TRBJ2-3 | TRBV5-1 | ASTKRQGEWGTDTQY
TRBJ1-1 | TRBV2 | ASSPQGYTEAF
TRBJ2-5 | TRBV2 | ASERRSRQQETQY
TRBJ2-1 | TRBV29-1 | SVEAPLQGSSF
TRBJ1-2 | TRBV4-1 | ASSQNPGTNYGYT
TRBJ2-3 | TRBV5-4 | ASSLASGSNRDTQY
TRBJ1-5 | TRBV27 | ASSLGTGTHQPQH
TRBJ2-7 | TRBV27 | ASSSKDSRDYEQY
TRBJ1-2 | TRBV29-1 | SVLPARGNFAFGYT
TRBJ1-5 | TRBV2 | ASSPDRLSNQPQH
TRBJ2-5 | TRBV11-3 | ASSSGSPETQY
TRBJ2-7 | TRBV5-1 | ASSLAQGAYEQY
TRBJ1-1 | TRBV28 | ASSSTGGKTEAF
TRBJ2-5 | TRBV2 | ASSEGTGVGETQY
TRBJ2-7 | TRBV7-3 | ASSSFGYGEQY
TRBJ2-3 | TRBV5-1 | ASSPRTSGFSTDTQY
TRBJ2-6 | TRBV2 | ASREGYLSGANVLT
TRBJ1-4 | TRBV5-1 | ASSGAGTPDEKLF
TRBJ2-3 | TRBV6-1 | ASSERGARGDTQY
TRBJ2-3 | TRBV10-3 | AISLGSSTDTQY
TRBJ2-1 | TRBV27 | ASTSGTYTNEQF